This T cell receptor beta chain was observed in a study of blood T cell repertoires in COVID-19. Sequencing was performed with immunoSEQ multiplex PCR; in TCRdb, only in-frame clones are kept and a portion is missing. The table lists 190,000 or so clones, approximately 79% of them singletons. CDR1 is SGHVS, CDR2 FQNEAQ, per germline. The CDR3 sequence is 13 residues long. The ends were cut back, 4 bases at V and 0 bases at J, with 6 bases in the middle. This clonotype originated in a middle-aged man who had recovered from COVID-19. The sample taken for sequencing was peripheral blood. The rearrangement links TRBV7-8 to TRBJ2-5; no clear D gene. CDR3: CASSSVNQETQYF. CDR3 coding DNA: TGTGCCAGCAGCTCAGTCAACCAAGAGACCCAGTACTTC.